The 19 T cell receptor beta chains below come from one sample, sequenced in a study of blood T cell repertoires in COVID-19 (dated by TCRdb to about 2020). Libraries were made using the immunoSEQ multiplex PCR assay. This is the immuneACCESS table as TCRdb keeps it, with only in-frame sequences that have V and J called. A part of the clones is gone; compared with another copy, unresolved V genes explain less than half, and the rest is unexplained. This sample is represented by around 300,000 clones; about 90% of them were singletons. Around 2.1% of the sample goes to the ten largest clones. The specimen was peripheral blood. The receptors derive from a woman aged 30 to 39 who had recovered from COVID-19.

The chain employs TRBV5-6 and TRBJ2-2; 12 bases are a match to TRBD2. This CDR3 contains 16 residues. V trimming: 4 bases; J trimming: 4 bases; junction bases outside the gene matches: 5. The germline V gene has CDR1 SGHDT and CDR2 YYEEEE. This CDR3 reads CASSQRLAGATGELFF. In DNA form, the CDR3 reads TGTGCCAGCAGCCAACGACTAGCGGGAGCCACCGGGGAGCTGTTTTTT. Full variable domain (outside the CDR3, taken from reference TRBV5-6 and TRBJ2-2): DAGVTQSPTHLIKTRGQQVTLRCSPKSGHDTVSWYQQALGQGPQFIFQYYEEEERQRGNFPDRFSGHQFPNYSSELNVNALLLGDSALYLCASSQRLAGATGELFFGEGSRLTVL.

The rearrangement joins TRBV7-9 to TRBJ1-1; the D is unclear. The germline CDR1 and CDR2 sequences are SEHNR and FQNEAQ (reference sequence). This CDR3 spans 14 amino acids. Trimming pared 3 bases from V and 4 bases from J, leaving 12 bases between. CDR3 DNA: TGTGCCAGCAGCTTCTGGGGAGAAGGCACTGAAGCTTTCTTT. Its translation: CASSFWGEGTEAFF.

The genes are TRBV10-3 and TRBJ1-6; 9 bases match TRBD1. This CDR3 contains 17 residues. Trimming cost V 6 bases and J 7 bases; bases outside gene matches: 13. Germline loops: CDR1 ENHRY, CDR2 SYGVKD. This chain's CDR3 is CAISPTLDRGVNSPLHF. CDR3 DNA sequence: TGTGCCATCAGCCCTACTTTGGACAGGGGCGTGAATTCACCCCTCCACTTT.

This sequence joins TRBV4-3 and TRBJ1-1, with TRBD1 identical over 8 bases. Trimming removed 1 base from V and 5 bases from J; junction bases left unmatched: 6. Germline V gene data show CDR1 as LGHNA and CDR2 as YSLEER. CDR3 size: 15 residues. For the CDR3, the DNA is TGCGCCAGCAGCCAAGGTGCAGGGGGCTTTACTGAAGCTTTCTTT. Translated: CASSQGAGGFTEAFF.

The chain combines TRBV19 with TRBJ1-5; no definite D call. This CDR3 is built from 15 residues. Deletions cut 5 bases from V and 0 bases from J, with 11 bases between. The germline V gene encodes CDR1 LNHDA and CDR2 SQIVND (reference sequence). The DNA of the CDR3 is TGTGCCAGTAGTCTAGGTCTTTATAGCAATCAGCCCCAGCATTTT. It translates to CASSLGLYSNQPQHF. Variable domain in full (rest from reference TRBV19 and TRBJ1-5): DGGITQSPKYLFRKEGQNVTLSCEQNLNHDAMYWYRQDPGQGLRLIYYSQIVNDFQKGDIAEGYSVSREKKESFPLTVTSAQKNPTAFYLCASSLGLYSNQPQHFGDGTRLSIL.

The rearrangement links TRBV24-1 to TRBJ1-5; 7 bases line up with TRBD1. The V segment lost 4 bases and the J segment 0 bases; nucleotides outside the gene matches: 5. CDR3 length: 16 amino acids. The V gene's germline CDR1 is KGHDR and CDR2 SFDVKD. The CDR3 nucleotides are TGTGCCACCAGTGACACGACAGGGATTAGCAATCAGCCCCAGCATTTT. Residues: CATSDTTGISNQPQHF.

This chain joins TRBV27 and TRBJ1-1; D may be TRBD1 (5 bases). Germline-derived CDR1 and CDR2 are MNHEY and SMNVEV (reference sequence). V was clipped by 2 bases and J by 3 bases, with 10 bases between them. The CDR3 consists of 14 residues. The CDR3 coding sequence is TGTGCCAGCAGTTTAGCGGGACTTTACACTGAAGCTTTCTTT. Its translation is CASSLAGLYTEAFF.

V gene TRBV5-4 combines with J gene TRBJ2-3; 8 nucleotides align to TRBD2. V dropped 4 bases and J dropped 2; count of bases not matched to a gene: 12. Germline V gene data show CDR1 as SGHNT and CDR2 as YYREEE (reference sequence). This CDR3 contains 17 residues. The CDR3, as DNA: TGTGCCAGCAGCGGGCGAAGGGAGCGGGGGTACACAGATACGCAGTATTTT. Protein product: CASSGRRERGYTDTQYF.

The gene calls are TRBV7-9 and TRBJ1-1; D may be TRBD1 (5 bases). The CDR3 consists of 14 residues. Germline CDR1 and CDR2: SEHNR and FQNEAQ (reference sequence). V was shortened by 0 bases and J by 6 bases, with 11 bases between the two germline ends. The CDR3 spells CASSLAQGFPEAFF. The CDR3 DNA reads TGTGCCAGCAGCTTAGCGCAGGGTTTCCCTGAAGCTTTCTTT. Filled out from reference TRBV7-9 and TRBJ1-1, the complete variable domain reads DTGVSQNPRHKITKRGQNVTFRCDPISEHNRLYWYRQTLGQGPEFLTYFQNEAQLEKSRLLSDRFSAERPKGSFSTLEIQRTEQGDSAMYLCASSLAQGFPEAFFGQGTRLTVV.

The chain links TRBV5-6 to TRBJ1-4; 10 bases agree with TRBD1. Losses at the gene ends were 4 bases for V and 6 bases for J; bases not matched to a gene: 6. The CDR3 extends over 15 amino acids. Germline-derived CDR1 and CDR2 are SGHDT and YYEEEE. CDR3 in DNA: TGTGCCAGCAGCGCAGCCGGGACAGGGGATGAAAAACTGTTTTTT. Translating it yields CASSAAGTGDEKLFF.

This clone is a singleton in its sample. The rearrangement uses TRBV20-1 and TRBJ1-1, with D perhaps TRBD1 (5 bases). This CDR3 is built from 11 residues. V lost 3 bases and J lost 11, with 13 bases in between. Germline V gene data show CDR1 as DFQATT and CDR2 as SNEGSKA (reference sequence). The CDR3 DNA reads as TGCAGTGCTAGTTTACAGGTACGGGCTTTCTTT. Its translation is CSASLQVRAFF.

This chain uses TRBV9 with TRBJ1-4; the D is unclear. The V end was cut by 0 bases, the J end by 8 bases, with 17 bases between. The CDR3 consists of 16 residues. Per the germline V gene, CDR1 is SGDLS and CDR2 is YYNGEE. The CDR3 DNA is TGTGCCAGCAGCGTAGCTACGACGGGAGTAGGAGAAAAACTGTTTTTT. This sequence encodes CASSVATTGVGEKLFF.

This clone was picked up one time. This chain uses TRBV6-5 with TRBJ1-1; 10 bases fit TRBD1. Germline V lookup: CDR1 MNHEY, CDR2 SVGAGI. This CDR3 is built from 16 residues. The V and J ends lost 2 bases and 1 base, in that order; junction bases with no gene match: 4. The DNA for the CDR3 is TGTGCCAGCAGTTACGCGACAGGGGGCTGGAACACTGAAGCTTTCTTT. Protein sequence: CASSYATGGWNTEAFF.

This chain links TRBV2 with TRBJ2-3; a possible D gene is TRBD1 (6 bases). CDR3 length equals 14 residues. Germline CDR1 SNHLY, CDR2 FYNNEI. Trimming left V 7 bases short and J 2 bases short, with 13 bases between. The CDR3 bases are TGTGCCAGCACACAACAGGGCCTCACAGATACGCAGTATTTT. This gives the protein CASTQQGLTDTQYF.

V is TRBV21-1 and J is TRBJ1-2; the table's TRBD1 call for D was not verified on the DNA. TRBV21-1 is deemed a pseudogene. The CDR3 contains 18 residues. This chain's CDR3 is CASSLEIGTGVGTYGYTF. The CDR3 bases are TGTGCCAGCAGTTTAGAAATAGGGACAGGGGTTGGAACTTATGGCTACACCTTC.

The chain carries TRBV5-4 and TRBJ1-2; TRBD1 might be the D (5 bases). CDR1 SGHNT and CDR2 YYREEE come from the germline V gene (reference sequence). This CDR3 contains 13 residues. V was clipped by 4 bases and J by 2 bases, with 9 bases between them. CDR3 residues: CASSPTENYGYTF. CDR3 nucleotide sequence: TGTGCCAGCAGCCCGACAGAAAACTATGGCTACACCTTC.

The V gene is TRBV7-9, the J gene TRBJ1-3; 8 bases are shared with TRBD1. Per the germline V gene, CDR1 is SEHNR and CDR2 is FQNEAQ (reference sequence). This CDR3 has 15 residues. J was trimmed by 4 bases and V by 2 bases; bases with no gene match: 4. The DNA of the CDR3 is TGTGCCAGCAGCTTACAGGGGGCGTCGGGAAACACCATATATTTT. Translation gives CASSLQGASGNTIYF.

The chain combines TRBV5-1 with TRBJ2-7, with a weak D call TRBD1 (6 bases). Trimming took 4 bases from V and 9 from J, leaving 20 bases between them. Per the germline V gene, CDR1 is SGHRS and CDR2 is YFSETQ. The CDR3 loop spans 14 amino acids. The CDR3 sequence: CASSPSRDNFRQYF. The DNA for the CDR3 is TGCGCCAGCAGCCCCTCCCGGGACAATTTCAGGCAGTACTTC. Full variable domain (missing parts from reference TRBV5-1 and TRBJ2-7): KAGVTQTPRYLIKTRGQQVTLSCSPISGHRSVSWYQQTPGQGLQFLFEYFSETQRNKGNFPGRFSGRQFSNSRSEMNVSTLELGDSALYLCASSPSRDNFRQYFGPGTRLTVT.

The chain links TRBV6-2 or TRBV6-3 to TRBJ2-5, with TRBD2 as a possible D gene (5 bases). The ends were cut back, 5 bases at V and 1 base at J, with 14 bases in the middle. CDR3 length equals 15 residues. Germline assignment: CDR1 MNHEY and CDR2 SVGEGT. CDR3 bases: TGTGCCAGCAGTCCCCCAGGCGGGCCCCAAGAGACCCAGTACTTC. It encodes CASSPPGGPQETQYF.